This T cell receptor (beta chain) was recovered during a study of radiotherapy plus CTLA-4 blockade in lung cancer. The CDR3 is 15 amino acids. The germline V and J ends were trimmed by 3 bases and 1 base, with 11 bases remaining between them. The V gene's germline CDR1 is SGHTA and CDR2 FQGTGA. Assay: immunoSEQ multiplex PCR; the TCRdb copy retains only in-frame clones and omits some. The data contain fewer than 40,000 clones, just under 80% of them singletons. The gene calls are TRBV7-3 and TRBJ2-3; tentative D call: TRBD1 (6 bases). The sequence came from a human donor with non-small cell lung cancer that progressed on radiotherapy plus ipilimumab. The starting material was peripheral blood, obtained from a patient treated with radiotherapy plus ipilimumab. The CDR3 sequence is CASSFPQGGTDTQYF. The CDR3 coding sequence is TGTGCCAGCAGCTTCCCACAGGGCGGCACAGATACGCAGTATTTT.